Shown below are 16 T cell receptor beta chains from a single sample sequenced in a study of identical twins. Via MiXCR, TCRdb re-called the 5' RACE reads, giving one row per CDR3 protein. The profile shows 600,000 to 850,000 distinct CDR3 sequences, about 20% of them singletons. These data also formed part of another study, on T cells expressing NK-cell markers.

What was sequenced was PBMCs. The source of these receptors is a woman younger than 30 in good health.

The table lists this clonotype with many counts. V is TRBV29-1 and J is TRBJ2-1, with 7 positions matching TRBD2. J was trimmed by 1 base and V by 2 bases; bases with no gene match: 8. Germline-derived CDR1 and CDR2 are SQVTM and ANQGSEA. The CDR3 covers 16 residues. CDR3 protein: CSVEWASGGSYNEQFF. The CDR3 coding sequence is TGCAGCGTTGAATGGGCCTCGGGGGGTTCCTACAATGAGCAGTTCTTC.

This clonotype was observed a few times. CDR3 amino acids: CASSFYAGGIDEQYF. The CDR3 bases are TGTGCCAGCAGTTTCTATGCAGGGGGCATCGACGAGCAGTACTTC. The chain recombines TRBV12-3 or TRBV12-4 with TRBJ2-7; 8 bases align to TRBD1. This CDR3 is 15 amino acids long. V dropped 3 bases and J dropped 5; count of bases not matched to a gene: 9.

The chain employs TRBV19 and TRBJ2-7; no clear D. Germline V CDR1 and CDR2: LNHDA, SQIVND (reference sequence). Trimming stripped 5 bases from V and 0 bases from J, with 11 bases between. CDR3 length: 14 residues. This chain's CDR3 is CASSRGTLSYEQYF. CDR3 DNA sequence: TGTGCCAGTAGTCGCGGTACGCTCTCCTACGAGCAGTACTTC.

The chain links TRBV12-3 or TRBV12-4 to TRBJ2-1; 8 bases match TRBD2. This CDR3 is built from 14 residues. J was trimmed by 5 bases and V by 6 bases; bases with no gene match: 6. The CDR3 DNA sequence: TGTGCCAGCAGCCGTAGCGGGGCTAACAATGAGCAGTTCTTC. Translating gives CASSRSGANNEQFF.

This clonotype was seen a few times. The V and J genes are TRBV12-3 or TRBV12-4 and TRBJ1-2, with TRBD1 as a possible D gene (6 bases). Trimming pared 5 bases from V and 8 bases from J, leaving 21 bases between. The CDR3 is made up of 15 amino acids. DNA of the CDR3: TGTGCCAGCAGTCCCGGTCGGGGGCCTCGTCAGGGCTACACCTTC. It encodes CASSPGRGPRQGYTF.

This clonotype was picked up a small number of times. The CDR3 is CASSLPTSDSKNTEAFF. The CDR3 region has the DNA TGTGCCAGCAGCTTACCGACATCTGATTCGAAGAACACTGAAGCTTTCTTT. The chain has TRBV13 and TRBJ1-1; D is unclear. The CDR3 has 17 residues. Germline CDR1 reads PRHDT; CDR2 reads FYEKMQ (reference sequence). V dropped 2 bases and J dropped 1 base, with 17 bases sitting between them.

This clonotype was counted a few times. J is TRBJ2-7 and V is TRBV20-1; TRBD1 matches at 8 bases. The J segment lost 3 bases and the V segment lost 4 bases, leaving 2 bases of the junction unmatched. This CDR3 has 12 residues. Germline values: CDR1 DFQATT, CDR2 SNEGSKA (reference sequence). CDR3 residues: CSANRGIYEQYF. For the CDR3, the DNA is TGCAGTGCTAACAGGGGGATCTACGAGCAGTACTTC.

This chain joins TRBV25-1 and TRBJ1-2, with TRBD1 identical over 9 bases. CDR1 is MGHDK and CDR2 is SYGVNS in the germline V gene. V lost 5 bases, J lost 8 bases, and 6 bases stayed unmatched. The CDR3 has 13 residues. In DNA, the CDR3 is TGTGCCAGCAGTAAACAGGGGGCACGAGGCTACACCTTC. Protein product: CASSKQGARGYTF.

This clonotype was seen a handful of times. This chain joins TRBV20-1 and TRBJ2-3; 7 bases fit TRBD2. Trimming took 7 bases from V and 4 from J; bases not matched to a gene: 17. Per germline, CDR1 DFQATT and CDR2 SNEGSKA (reference sequence). This CDR3 comprises 16 residues. CDR3 DNA sequence: TGCAGTGTCTGGGGGGGGAGGGCCGATGAGTCAGATACGCAGTATTTT. Protein sequence: CSVWGGRADESDTQYF.

The J gene is TRBJ2-1, the V gene TRBV7-9; D not certain. Germline V gene data show CDR1 as SEHNR and CDR2 as FQNEAQ (reference sequence). Trimming removed 6 bases at V and 2 bases at J, with 8 bases between. This CDR3 is built from 13 residues. The CDR3 bases are TGTGCCAGCAGGCCCCCCACCTACAATGAGCAGTTCTTC. Its protein is CASRPPTYNEQFF. Filled out from reference TRBV7-9 and TRBJ2-1, the complete variable domain reads DTGVSQNPRHKITKRGQNVTFRCDPISEHNRLYWYRQTLGQGPEFLTYFQNEAQLEKSRLLSDRFSAERPKGSFSTLEIQRTEQGDSAMYLCASRPPTYNEQFFGPGTRLTVL.

In its sample, this clonotype was seen a few times. The chain uses TRBV20-1 and TRBJ2-7, with 8 bases fitting TRBD1. Germline lookup yields CDR1 DFQATT and CDR2 SNEGSKA (reference sequence). This CDR3 has 15 amino acids. V gave up 5 bases and J gave up 7 bases; unmatched junction bases: 16. CDR3 loop: CSADGRGLIQQEQYF. CDR3 bases: TGCAGTGCTGATGGCAGGGGGCTAATTCAGCAGGAGCAGTACTTC.

The chain carries TRBV4-3 and TRBJ1-4, with D tentatively TRBD1 (5 bases). The CDR3 spans 15 residues. V was trimmed by 0 bases and J by 7 bases, leaving 12 bases between them. Looked up from germline, CDR1 is LGHNA and CDR2 is YSLEER. CDR3 sequence reads: CASSQDLGDGEKLFF. CDR3 in DNA: TGCGCCAGCAGCCAAGATCTGGGGGATGGTGAAAAACTGTTTTTT.

This clonotype was counted a few times. V gene TRBV7-9 combines with J gene TRBJ1-1; D uncertain. Germline-derived CDR1 and CDR2 are SEHNR and FQNEAQ (reference sequence). The ends were cut back, 3 bases at V and 8 bases at J, with 13 bases in the middle. This CDR3 contains 13 residues. The CDR3 sequence is CASSFLRGGEAFF. The CDR3 DNA sequence: TGTGCCAGCAGCTTTTTGCGGGGAGGGGAAGCTTTCTTT.

V usage is TRBV7-9 and J usage is TRBJ2-1, with TRBD1 matching 10 bases. The junction had 7 bases not matched to a gene; V was cut back by 4 bases and J by 7 bases. The V gene's germline CDR1 is SEHNR and CDR2 FQNEAQ (reference sequence). There are 15 residues in the CDR3. CDR3 sequence: CASSYRDRGQNEQFF. The CDR3 DNA reads as TGTGCCAGCAGCTACCGGGACAGGGGACAAAATGAGCAGTTCTTC.

In regard to this clonotype: The junction departs from the called germline gene at one end, perhaps through a read error. The chain has TRBV7-7 and TRBJ2-3; maybe TRBD1 (8 bases). The CDR3 is 15 residues long. CDR1 and CDR2 (germline): SSHAT, FNYEAQ (reference sequence). In DNA, the CDR3 is TGTGCTAGCAGCTTAAGCGGGACAGGTTCCGATACGCAGTATTTT. Its translation: CASSLSGTGSDTQYF.

The chain carries TRBV5-1 and TRBJ2-7, with D possibly TRBD1 on 5 matching bases. This CDR3 is 14 amino acids long. V lost 2 bases, J lost 7 bases, and 16 bases lay in between. Per the germline V gene, CDR1 is SGHRS and CDR2 is YFSETQ. The CDR3 DNA reads as TGCGCCAGCAGCTTCCCCCAGGGTTCGAGGGAGCAGTACTTC. This gives the protein CASSFPQGSREQYF.